These 15 T cell receptor beta chains were sequenced from one sample in a study of CD8 T cells in ankylosing spondylitis. TCRdb analysed the 5' RACE reads with MiXCR anew, one entry per CDR3 protein. The sample yields around 430,000 distinct CDR3 sequences, under 20% seen once. Study findings and constraints: A motif of 7 or 8 highly homologous TCR beta variants was seen as apparently characteristic of ankylosing spondylitis blood.

No antigen has been identified for these receptors. Sequencing was carried out using blood, either unsorted or a sorted T cell fraction (not recorded which). Source of these receptors: a male donor with ankylosing spondylitis.

This clonotype was counted only a few times. This chain connects TRBV15 to TRBJ1-1; no clear D gene. Between the trimmed V and J ends, which lost 0 bases and 3 bases, there was a span of 8 bases. This CDR3 region has 14 residues. In germline, CDR1 is LNHNV, CDR2 YYDKDF (reference sequence). The CDR3 spells CATSRDYPHTEAFF. CDR3 bases: TGTGCCACCAGCAGAGATTACCCCCACACTGAAGCTTTCTTT.

This clonotype was detected ten times or more. In DNA form, the CDR3 reads TGCAGTGCTAGAGGAGGGACAGGGGATGGCTACACCTTC. Residues: CSARGGTGDGYTF. This chain connects TRBV20-1 to TRBJ1-2; 10 bases line up with TRBD1. V was clipped by 1 base and J by 6 bases; unmatched bases: 2. The germline CDR1 and CDR2 sequences are DFQATT and SNEGSKA (reference sequence). The CDR3 is 13 amino acids.

This clonotype was detected only a few times. The chain combines TRBV20-1 with TRBJ1-6, with a tentative D call TRBD1 (6 bases). V lost 4 bases and J lost 0, with 25 bases in between. The germline CDR1 and CDR2 sequences are DFQATT and SNEGSKA (reference sequence). The CDR3 runs 20 residues. The CDR3 DNA reads as TGCAGTGCTACCCCTCTGGGGGGGGGGGCCACCAGCTCCTATAATTCACCCCTCCACTTT. Its translation: CSATPLGGGATSSYNSPLHF.

In this sample, this clonotype turned up many times. This chain joins TRBV12-3 or TRBV12-4 and TRBJ2-2; D may be TRBD1 (5 bases). Trimming left V 3 bases short and J 6 bases short, with 14 bases between. The CDR3 spans 15 residues. Here the CDR3 DNA reads TGTGCCAGCAGTTTTATAACAGGCCGAGCCGGGGAGCTGTTTTTT. It codes for CASSFITGRAGELFF.

In this sample, this clonotype turned up a few times. This chain connects TRBV20-1 to TRBJ1-1; D is undetermined. This CDR3 has 13 residues. Trimming pared 1 base from V and 1 base from J, leaving 7 bases between. The germline gives CDR1 DFQATT, CDR2 SNEGSKA (reference sequence). The DNA of the CDR3 is TGCAGTGCTAGAGGAAACTCGAACACTGAAGCTTTCTTT. Protein: CSARGNSNTEAFF.

This chain uses TRBV4-3 with TRBJ2-2; 7 bases are a match to TRBD2. Germline V gene sequence: CDR1 LGHNA, CDR2 YSLEER. CDR3 length: 16 residues. The trim removed 1 base at V and 4 bases at J, leaving 6 bases unmatched. CDR3 loop: CASSQVVASGTGELFF. In nucleotides, the CDR3 is TGCGCCAGCAGCCAAGTTGTGGCTAGCGGCACCGGGGAGCTGTTTTTT.

This clonotype was observed at least ten times. V is TRBV12-3 or TRBV12-4 and J is TRBJ2-7, with TRBD2 matching over 8 bases. The V gene end was trimmed by 1 base and the J gene end by 4 bases; junction bases not matched to a gene: 6. This CDR3 spans 15 amino acids. CDR3 sequence: CASSLGRGVSYEQYF. The CDR3 DNA reads as TGTGCCAGCAGTTTAGGGCGGGGGGTCAGTTACGAGCAGTACTTC.

V gene TRBV10-3 combines with J gene TRBJ2-1; possible D gene TRBD2, 5 bases. Germline CDR1 reads ENHRY; CDR2 reads SYGVKD. Deletions cut 10 bases from V and 0 bases from J, with 16 bases between. The CDR3 is made up of 15 amino acids. DNA for the CDR3: TGTGCCACCGGGGAAGACTGGACCTCCTACAATGAGCAGTTCTTC. Its translation: CATGEDWTSYNEQFF.

This clonotype was seen more than once but under ten times. This chain links TRBV6-2 or TRBV6-3 with TRBJ2-5; tentatively, D is TRBD2 (6 bases). This CDR3 is 13 amino acids long. Germline values: CDR1 MNHEY, CDR2 SVGEGT. The V end lost 2 bases, the J end lost 5 bases, and 9 bases lay between the germline ends. As DNA, the CDR3 is TGTGCCAGCAGTTACGTGGGGAGGGAGACCCAGTACTTC. It codes for CASSYVGRETQYF.

Here the CDR3 reads CSARKTQGYEQYF. For the CDR3, the DNA is TGCAGTGCTAGAAAGACACAGGGCTACGAGCAGTACTTC. This chain connects TRBV20-1 to TRBJ2-7, with D perhaps matching TRBD1 (6 bases). The V end was cut by 2 bases, the J end by 3 bases, with 11 bases between. The CDR3 has 13 amino acids. CDR1 DFQATT and CDR2 SNEGSKA come from the germline V gene (reference sequence).

Here the CDR3 DNA reads TGCAGTGCTACCAGGACAGGGCTTTCCAACACCATATATTTT. Its translation: CSATRTGLSNTIYF. The chain recombines TRBV20-1 with TRBJ1-3; TRBD1 agrees at 8 bases. The CDR3 loop spans 14 amino acids. CDR1 is DFQATT and CDR2 is SNEGSKA in the germline V gene (reference sequence). The trim removed 4 bases at V and 7 bases at J, leaving 9 bases unmatched.

This clonotype has only a few counts. J is TRBJ2-3 and V is TRBV5-1; the match to TRBD1 covers 7 bases. Germline CDR1 reads SGHRS; CDR2 reads YFSETQ. Losses at the gene ends were 0 bases for V and 2 bases for J; bases not matched to a gene: 6. This CDR3 is built from 16 residues. CDR3 sequence (DNA): TGCGCCAGCAGCTTGGCCATGGACAGGCTCACAGATACGCAGTATTTT. Translating gives CASSLAMDRLTDTQYF. Using reference TRBV5-1 and TRBJ2-3 for the parts outside the CDR3, the full variable domain is KAGVTQTPRYLIKTRGQQVTLSCSPISGHRSVSWYQQTPGQGLQFLFEYFSETQRNKGNFPGRFSGRQFSNSRSEMNVSTLELGDSALYLCASSLAMDRLTDTQYFGPGTRLTVL.

The V call is TRBV5-1, the J call TRBJ1-1, with 11 bases that match TRBD1. The CDR3 is 16 residues long. CDR1 and CDR2 (germline): SGHRS, YFSETQ. V was clipped by 4 bases and J by 4 bases; unmatched bases: 9. CDR3 bases: TGCGCCAGCAGCGGAGGACAGGGGGCAATCGCCACTGAAGCTTTCTTT. Residues: CASSGGQGAIATEAFF.

The chain employs TRBV4-2 and TRBJ1-5, with D possibly matching TRBD1 (5 bases). The CDR3 has 13 residues. From germline, CDR1 is LGHNA and CDR2 YNFKEQ. Trimming took off 2 bases at V and 5 bases at J, with 7 bases between the two ends. The CDR3: CASSQTRDQPQHF. DNA for the CDR3: TGTGCCAGCAGCCAAACCAGGGATCAGCCCCAGCATTTT.

A few counts support this clonotype. V gene TRBV6-1 combines with J gene TRBJ2-7, with 8 bases identical to TRBD1. Germline loops: CDR1 MNHNS, CDR2 SASEGT. With V trimmed by 6 bases and J by 2 bases, 9 bases remained unmatched. This CDR3 region has 15 residues. The CDR3 DNA follows: TGTGCCAGCAGAGTCACCGGGACAGGCACCTACGAGCAGTACTTC. This encodes CASRVTGTGTYEQYF.